This T cell receptor (beta chain) was observed in a study of CD8 T cells in Susac syndrome. With V trimmed by 2 bases and J by 3 bases, 3 bases remained unmatched. The germline V gene encodes CDR1 MGHRA and CDR2 YSYEKL. The CDR3 totals 15 residues. Reverse transcription of roughly 0.5 to 1 ug RNA was performed with random hexamers. TCRdb itself ran the immunoSEQ multiplex PCR reads through MiXCR, one entry per CDR3 protein. The profile shows around 71,000 distinct CDR3 sequences, 96% of them singletons. The sequence derives from a human donor with multiple sclerosis. Sequenced sample: CD4+ T cells from PBMCs. The V gene is TRBV4-1, the J gene TRBJ1-4; 7 bases map to TRBD1. The CDR3 sequence: CASSQIQGANEKLFF. The CDR3 nucleotides read TGCGCCAGCAGCCAAATCCAGGGGGCTAATGAAAAACTGTTTTTT.